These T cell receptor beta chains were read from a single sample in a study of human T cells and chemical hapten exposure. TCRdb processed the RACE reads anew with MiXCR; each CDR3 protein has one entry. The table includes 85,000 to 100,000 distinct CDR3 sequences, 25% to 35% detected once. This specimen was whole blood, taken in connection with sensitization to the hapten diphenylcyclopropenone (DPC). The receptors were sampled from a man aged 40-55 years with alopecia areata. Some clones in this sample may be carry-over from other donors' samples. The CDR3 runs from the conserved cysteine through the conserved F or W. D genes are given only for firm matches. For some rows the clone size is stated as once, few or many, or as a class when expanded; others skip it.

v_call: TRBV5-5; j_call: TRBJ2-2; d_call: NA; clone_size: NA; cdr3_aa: CASSPTEHPGGELFF; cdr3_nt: TGTGCCAGCAGCCCGACCGAACACCCGGGCGGGGAGCTGTTTTTT
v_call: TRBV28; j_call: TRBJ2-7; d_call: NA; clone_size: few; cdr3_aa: CASQISTGSYEQYF; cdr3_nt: TGTGCCAGCCAAATTTCCACAGGGAGCTACGAGCAGTACTTC
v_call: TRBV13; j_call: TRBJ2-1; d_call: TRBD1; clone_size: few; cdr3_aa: CASSQWDRGHNEQFF; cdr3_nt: TGTGCCAGCAGCCAATGGGACAGGGGGCACAATGAGCAGTTCTTC
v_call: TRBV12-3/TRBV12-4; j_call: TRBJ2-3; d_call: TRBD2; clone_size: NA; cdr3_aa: CASSQLAGGAMKSWDTQYF; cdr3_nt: TGTGCCAGCAGTCAACTAGCGGGAGGTGCGATGAAGAGCTGGGATACGCAGTATTTT
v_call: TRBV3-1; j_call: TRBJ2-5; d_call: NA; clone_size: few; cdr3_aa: CASSLKGPRTQYF; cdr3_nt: TGTGCCAGCAGCCTAAAGGGCCCCAGGACCCAGTACTTC
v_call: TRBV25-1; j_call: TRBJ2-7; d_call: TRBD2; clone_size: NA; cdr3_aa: CASSDLGLAGVEQYF; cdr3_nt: TGTGCCAGCAGTGACCTAGGACTAGCGGGAGTAGAGCAGTACTTC
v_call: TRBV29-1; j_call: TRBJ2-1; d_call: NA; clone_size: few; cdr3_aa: CSVDGSSYNEQFF; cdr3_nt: TGCAGCGTTGACGGCAGCTCCTACAATGAGCAGTTCTTC
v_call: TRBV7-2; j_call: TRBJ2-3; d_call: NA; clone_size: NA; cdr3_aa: CASSGQFFTDTQYF; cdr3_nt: TGTGCCTCCTCCGGGCAGTTCTTCACAGATACGCAGTATTTT
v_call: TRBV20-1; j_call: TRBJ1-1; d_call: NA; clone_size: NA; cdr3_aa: CSAREAERLNTEAFF; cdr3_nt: TGCAGTGCTAGAGAGGCGGAACGGTTGAACACTGAAGCTTTCTTT
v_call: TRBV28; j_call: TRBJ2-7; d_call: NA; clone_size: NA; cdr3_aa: CASSPDRSSYEQYF; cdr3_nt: TGTGCCAGCAGCCCCGACAGGAGCTCCTACGAGCAGTACTTC
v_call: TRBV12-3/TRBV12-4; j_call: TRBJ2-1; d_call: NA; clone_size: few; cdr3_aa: CASSPASRSDNEQFF; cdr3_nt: TGTGCCAGCAGTCCCGCGTCCAGGTCGGACAATGAGCAGTTCTTC
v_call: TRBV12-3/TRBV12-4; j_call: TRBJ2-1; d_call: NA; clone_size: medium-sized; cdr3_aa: CASSLFLNNEQFF; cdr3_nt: TGTGCCAGCAGCCTTTTTCTTAACAATGAGCAGTTCTTC
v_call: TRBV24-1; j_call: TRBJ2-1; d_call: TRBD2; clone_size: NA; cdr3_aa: CATSRTSGSSYNEQFF; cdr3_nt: TGTGCCACCAGTCGGACTAGCGGGAGCTCCTACAATGAGCAGTTCTTC
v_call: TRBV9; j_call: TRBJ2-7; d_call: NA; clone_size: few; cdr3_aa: CASSGDTYEQYF; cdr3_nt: TGTGCCAGCAGCGGGGATACGTACGAGCAGTACTTC
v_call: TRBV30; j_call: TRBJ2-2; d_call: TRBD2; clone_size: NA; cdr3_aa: CAWMKIAGTGELFF; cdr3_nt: TGTGCCTGGATGAAGATAGCGGGAACCGGGGAGCTGTTTTTT
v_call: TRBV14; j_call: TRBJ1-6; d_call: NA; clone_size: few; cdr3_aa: CASSQVQGESPLHF; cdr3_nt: TGTGCCAGCAGCCAAGTCCAGGGAGAATCACCCCTCCACTTT
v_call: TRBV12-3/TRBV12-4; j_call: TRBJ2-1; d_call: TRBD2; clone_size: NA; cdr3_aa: CASRLAGGRGEQFF; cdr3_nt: TGTGCCAGCAGATTAGCGGGAGGCCGGGGTGAGCAGTTCTTC
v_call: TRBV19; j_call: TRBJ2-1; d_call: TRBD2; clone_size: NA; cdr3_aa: CASSLGGRAMIF; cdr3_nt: TGTGCCAGTAGCCTCGGCGGGAGGGCCATGATCTTC
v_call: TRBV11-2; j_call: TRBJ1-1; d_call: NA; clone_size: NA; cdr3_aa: CASSLELKSEAFF; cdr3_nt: TGTGCCAGCAGCTTAGAACTAAAATCGGAAGCTTTCTTT
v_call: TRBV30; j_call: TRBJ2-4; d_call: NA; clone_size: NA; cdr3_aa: CAWSGVGGHGKNIQYF; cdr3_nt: TGTGCCTGGAGTGGGGTTGGAGGGCACGGCAAAAACATTCAGTACTTC
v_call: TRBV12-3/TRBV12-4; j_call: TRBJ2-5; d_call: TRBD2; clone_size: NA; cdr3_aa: CASSLAGVQETQYF; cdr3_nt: TGTGCCAGCAGTCTAGCGGGGGTCCAAGAGACCCAGTACTTC
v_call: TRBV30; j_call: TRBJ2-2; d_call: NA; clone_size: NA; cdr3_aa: CAWSGQASTGELFF; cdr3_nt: TGTGCCTGGAGTGGACAAGCAAGCACCGGGGAGCTGTTTTTT
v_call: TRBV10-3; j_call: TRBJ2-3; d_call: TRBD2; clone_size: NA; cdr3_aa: CAISESMASGRGADTQYF; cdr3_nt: TGTGCCATCAGTGAGTCGATGGCCAGCGGGAGAGGTGCAGATACGCAGTATTTT
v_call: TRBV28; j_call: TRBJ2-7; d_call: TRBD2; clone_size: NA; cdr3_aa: CASSSSGGGVTYEQYF; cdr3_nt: TGTGCCAGCAGTTCGAGCGGGGGAGGTGTTACCTACGAGCAGTACTTC
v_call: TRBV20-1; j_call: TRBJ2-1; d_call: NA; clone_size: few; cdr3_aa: CSAYLDRTVSNEQFF; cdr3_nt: TGCAGTGCCTACCTAGATAGGACAGTCAGCAATGAGCAGTTCTTC
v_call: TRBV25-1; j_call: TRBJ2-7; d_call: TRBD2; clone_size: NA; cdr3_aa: CASSGPGGRYEQYF; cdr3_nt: TGTGCCAGCAGTGGCCCGGGGGGGCGGTACGAGCAGTACTTC
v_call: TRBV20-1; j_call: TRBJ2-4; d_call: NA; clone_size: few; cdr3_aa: CSGTPPKSAKNIQYF; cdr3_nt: TGCAGTGGAACCCCCCCTAAGTCGGCCAAAAACATTCAGTACTTC
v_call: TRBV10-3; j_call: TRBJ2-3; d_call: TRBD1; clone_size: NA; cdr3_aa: CAISESRTGGETDTQYF; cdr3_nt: TGTGCCATCAGTGAGTCCCGGACAGGGGGCGAGACAGATACGCAGTATTTT
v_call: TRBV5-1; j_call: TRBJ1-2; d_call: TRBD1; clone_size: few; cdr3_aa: CASRQGSESNYGYTF; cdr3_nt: TGCGCCAGCCGACAGGGATCGGAATCCAACTATGGCTACACCTTC
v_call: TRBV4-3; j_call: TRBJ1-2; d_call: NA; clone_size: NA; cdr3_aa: CASSQDAGGYGYTF; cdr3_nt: TGCGCCAGCAGCCAAGATGCCGGGGGCTATGGCTACACCTTC
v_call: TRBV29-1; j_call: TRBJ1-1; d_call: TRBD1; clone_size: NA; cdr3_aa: CSALTGVNTEAFF; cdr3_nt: TGCAGCGCCCTTACAGGGGTGAACACTGAAGCTTTCTTT
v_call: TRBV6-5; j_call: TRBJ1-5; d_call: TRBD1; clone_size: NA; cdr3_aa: CASRPQGSNQPQHF; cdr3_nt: TGTGCCAGCAGACCACAGGGGTCCAATCAGCCCCAGCATTTT
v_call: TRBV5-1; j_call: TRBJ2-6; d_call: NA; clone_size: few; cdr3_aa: CASSLVAGANVLTF; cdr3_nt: TGCGCCAGCAGCTTGGTGGCTGGGGCCAACGTCCTGACTTTC
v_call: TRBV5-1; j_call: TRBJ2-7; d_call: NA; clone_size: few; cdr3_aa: CASSLEGSAEQYF; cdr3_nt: TGCGCCAGCAGCTTGGAGGGTAGCGCCGAGCAGTACTTC
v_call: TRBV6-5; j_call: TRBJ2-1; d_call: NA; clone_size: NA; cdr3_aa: CASSRLIGLAAYNEQFF; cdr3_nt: TGTGCCAGCAGTCGCCTTATCGGGCTAGCAGCCTACAATGAGCAGTTCTTC
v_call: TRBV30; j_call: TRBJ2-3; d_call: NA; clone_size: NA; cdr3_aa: CAWGQSDTQYF; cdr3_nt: TGTGCCTGGGGACAGTCAGATACGCAGTATTTT
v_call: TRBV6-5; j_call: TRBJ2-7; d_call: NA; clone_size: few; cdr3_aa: CASSTTGNEQYF; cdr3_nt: TGTGCCAGCAGTACAACAGGGAACGAGCAGTACTTC
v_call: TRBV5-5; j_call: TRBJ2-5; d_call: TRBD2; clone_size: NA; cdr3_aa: CASSHGTSGQETQYF; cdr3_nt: TGTGCCAGCAGCCACGGGACTAGCGGGCAAGAGACCCAGTACTTC
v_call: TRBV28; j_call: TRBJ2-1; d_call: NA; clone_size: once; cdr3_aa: CASSSPLAAGYNEQFF; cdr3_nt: TGTGCCAGCAGTTCGCCGTTGGCAGCGGGCTACAATGAGCAGTTCTTC
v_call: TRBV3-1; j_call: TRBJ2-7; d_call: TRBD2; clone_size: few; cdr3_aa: CASSPRGSGLGEQYF; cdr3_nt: TGTGCCAGCAGCCCCCGTGGTAGCGGGCTTGGTGAGCAGTACTTC
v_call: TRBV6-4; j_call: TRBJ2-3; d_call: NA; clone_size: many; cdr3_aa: CASSPRGLSTDTQYF; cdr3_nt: TGTGCCAGCAGTCCCCGGGGACTTAGCACAGATACGCAGTATTTT
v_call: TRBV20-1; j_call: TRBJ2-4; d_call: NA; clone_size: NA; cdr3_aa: CSALKTGKNIQYF; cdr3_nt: TGCAGTGCCCTGAAGACAGGCAAAAACATTCAGTACTTC
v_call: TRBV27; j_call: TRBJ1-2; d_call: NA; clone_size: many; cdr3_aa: CASRLGQDLNYGYTF; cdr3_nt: TGTGCCAGCAGACTGGGGCAGGACCTTAACTATGGCTACACCTTC
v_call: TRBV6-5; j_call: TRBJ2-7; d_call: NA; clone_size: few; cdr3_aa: CASSYSKEAGSYEQYF; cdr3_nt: TGTGCCAGCAGTTACTCGAAAGAGGCGGGATCCTACGAGCAGTACTTC
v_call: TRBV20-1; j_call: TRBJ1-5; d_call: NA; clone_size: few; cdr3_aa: CSARDSVGGAGQPQHF; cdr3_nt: TGCAGTGCTAGAGATTCGGTGGGGGGGGCCGGTCAGCCCCAGCATTTT
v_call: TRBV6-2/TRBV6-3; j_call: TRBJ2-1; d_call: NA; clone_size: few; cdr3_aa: CASHTSSANEQFF; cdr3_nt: TGTGCCAGCCATACCTCTAGCGCCAATGAGCAGTTCTTC
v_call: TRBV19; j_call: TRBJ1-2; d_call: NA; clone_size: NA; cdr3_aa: CASTTGTTLYGYTF; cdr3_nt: TGTGCCAGTACCACGGGGACCACGCTCTATGGCTACACCTTC
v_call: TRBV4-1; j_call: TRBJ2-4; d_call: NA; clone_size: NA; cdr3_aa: CASSLGAPKNIQYF; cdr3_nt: TGCGCCAGCAGCCTGGGGGCGCCGAAAAACATTCAGTACTTC
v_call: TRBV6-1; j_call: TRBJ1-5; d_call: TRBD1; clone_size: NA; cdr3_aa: CASRLTGWNQPQHF; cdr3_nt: TGTGCCAGCAGGCTGACAGGGTGGAATCAGCCCCAGCATTTT
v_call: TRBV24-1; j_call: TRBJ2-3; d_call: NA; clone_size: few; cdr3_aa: CATSEGGHTDTQYF; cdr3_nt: TGTGCCACCAGTGAGGGGGGGCATACAGATACGCAGTATTTT
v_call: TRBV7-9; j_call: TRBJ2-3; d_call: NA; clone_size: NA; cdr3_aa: CASSPTPPPITDTQYF; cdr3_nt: TGTGCCAGCAGCCCTACCCCTCCTCCGATCACAGATACGCAGTATTTT
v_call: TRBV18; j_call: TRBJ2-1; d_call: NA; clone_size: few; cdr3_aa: CASSPTGEVSYNEQFF; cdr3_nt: TGTGCCAGCTCACCTACAGGGGAGGTCTCCTACAATGAGCAGTTCTTC
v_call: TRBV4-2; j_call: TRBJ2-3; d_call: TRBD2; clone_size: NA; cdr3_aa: CASSRTLPSGSVTDTQYF; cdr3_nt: TGTGCCAGCAGCCGAACCCTTCCTAGCGGTAGTGTAACAGATACGCAGTATTTT